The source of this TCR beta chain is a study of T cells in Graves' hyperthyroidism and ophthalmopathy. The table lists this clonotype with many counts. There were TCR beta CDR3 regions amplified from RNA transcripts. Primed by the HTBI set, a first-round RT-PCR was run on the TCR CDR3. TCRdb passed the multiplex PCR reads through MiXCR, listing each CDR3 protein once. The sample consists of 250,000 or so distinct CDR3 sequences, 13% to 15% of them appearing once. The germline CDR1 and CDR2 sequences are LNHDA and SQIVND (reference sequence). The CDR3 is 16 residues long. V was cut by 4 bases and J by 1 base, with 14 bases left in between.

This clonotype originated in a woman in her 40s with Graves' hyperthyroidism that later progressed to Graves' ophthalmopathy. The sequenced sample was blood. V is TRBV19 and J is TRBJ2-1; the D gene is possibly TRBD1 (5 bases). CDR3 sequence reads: CASSTNSGLSYNEQFF. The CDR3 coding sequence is TGTGCCAGTAGTACCAATTCAGGGCTGTCCTACAATGAGCAGTTCTTC.